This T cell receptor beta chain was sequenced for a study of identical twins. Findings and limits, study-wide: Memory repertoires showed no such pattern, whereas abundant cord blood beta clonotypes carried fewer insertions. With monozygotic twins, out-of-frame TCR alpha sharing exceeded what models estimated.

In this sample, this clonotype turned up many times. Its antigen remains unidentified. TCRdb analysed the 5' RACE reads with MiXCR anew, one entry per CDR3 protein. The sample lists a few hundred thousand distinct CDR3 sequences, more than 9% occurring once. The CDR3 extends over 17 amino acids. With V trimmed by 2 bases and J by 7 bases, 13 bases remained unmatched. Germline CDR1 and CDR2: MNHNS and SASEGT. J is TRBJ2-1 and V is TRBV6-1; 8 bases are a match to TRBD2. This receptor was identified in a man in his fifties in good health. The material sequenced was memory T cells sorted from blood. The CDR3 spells CASSEPRSGGSRNEQFF. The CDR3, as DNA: TGTGCCAGCAGTGAACCCCGCTCGGGAGGGAGCAGAAATGAGCAGTTCTTC.